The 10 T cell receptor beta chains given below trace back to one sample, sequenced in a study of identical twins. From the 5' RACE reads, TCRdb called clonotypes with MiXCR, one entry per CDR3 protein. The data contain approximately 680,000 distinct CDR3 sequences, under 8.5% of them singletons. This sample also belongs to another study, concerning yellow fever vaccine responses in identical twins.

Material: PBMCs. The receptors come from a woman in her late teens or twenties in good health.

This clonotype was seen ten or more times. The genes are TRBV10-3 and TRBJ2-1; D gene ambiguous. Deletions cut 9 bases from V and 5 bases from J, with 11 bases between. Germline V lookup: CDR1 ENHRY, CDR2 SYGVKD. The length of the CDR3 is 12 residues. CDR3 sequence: CAMAPRNNEQFF. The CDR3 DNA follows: TGTGCCATGGCCCCTAGGAACAATGAGCAGTTCTTC.

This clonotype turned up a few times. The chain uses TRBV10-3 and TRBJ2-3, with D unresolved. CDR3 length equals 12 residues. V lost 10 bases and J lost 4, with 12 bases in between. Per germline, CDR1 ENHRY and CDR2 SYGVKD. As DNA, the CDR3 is TGTGCCACCCAGGTGGGCTCAGATACGCAGTATTTT. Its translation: CATQVGSDTQYF.

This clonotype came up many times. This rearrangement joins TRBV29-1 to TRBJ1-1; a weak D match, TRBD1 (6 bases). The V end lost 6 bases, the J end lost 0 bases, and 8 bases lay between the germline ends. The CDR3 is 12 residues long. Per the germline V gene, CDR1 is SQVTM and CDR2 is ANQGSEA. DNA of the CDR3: TGCAGCGTGGACAGAGTGAACACTGAAGCTTTCTTT. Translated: CSVDRVNTEAFF.

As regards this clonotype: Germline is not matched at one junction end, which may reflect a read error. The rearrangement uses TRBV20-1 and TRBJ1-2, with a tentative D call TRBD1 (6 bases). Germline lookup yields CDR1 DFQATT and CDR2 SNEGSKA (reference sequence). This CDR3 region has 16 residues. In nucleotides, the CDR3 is TGCTGTGCTAGAGATCAGACAGGAGGGGGACACTATGGCTACACCTTC. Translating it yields CCARDQTGGGHYGYTF.

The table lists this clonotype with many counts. CDR3 bases: TGCGCCAGCAGCGTTACAGGTAATAGCAATCAGCCCCAGCATTTT. Protein: CASSVTGNSNQPQHF. The rearrangement joins TRBV5-1 to TRBJ1-5, with D tentatively TRBD1 (5 bases). V dropped 4 bases and J dropped 0 bases, with 11 bases sitting between them. Germline lookup yields CDR1 SGHRS and CDR2 YFSETQ. The CDR3 length is 15 residues.

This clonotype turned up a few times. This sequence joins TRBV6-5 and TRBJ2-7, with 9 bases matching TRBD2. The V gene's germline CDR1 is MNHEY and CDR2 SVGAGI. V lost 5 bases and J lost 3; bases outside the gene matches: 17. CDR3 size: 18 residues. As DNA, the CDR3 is TGTGCCAGCAGTCACCTTGGGGTAGCGGGAGTTGGGGTCTACGAGCAGTACTTC. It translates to CASSHLGVAGVGVYEQYF.

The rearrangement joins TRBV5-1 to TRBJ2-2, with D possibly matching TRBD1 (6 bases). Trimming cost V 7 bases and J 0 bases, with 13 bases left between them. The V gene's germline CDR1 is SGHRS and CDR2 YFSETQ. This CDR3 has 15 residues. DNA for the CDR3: TGCGCCAGCCGTGGGGGACAACCGAACACCGGGGAGCTGTTTTTT. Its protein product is CASRGGQPNTGELFF.

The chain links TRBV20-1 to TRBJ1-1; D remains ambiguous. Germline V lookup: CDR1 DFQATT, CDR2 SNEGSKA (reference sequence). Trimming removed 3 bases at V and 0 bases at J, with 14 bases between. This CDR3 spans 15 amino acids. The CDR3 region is CSASPMTSMNTEAFF. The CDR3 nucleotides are TGCAGTGCTAGCCCAATGACAAGCATGAACACTGAAGCTTTCTTT.

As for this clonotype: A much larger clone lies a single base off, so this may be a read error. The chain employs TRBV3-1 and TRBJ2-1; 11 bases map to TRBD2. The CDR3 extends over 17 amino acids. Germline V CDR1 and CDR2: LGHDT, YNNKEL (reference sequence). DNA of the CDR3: TGTGCCAGCTGCCAGGAGCAGGGACTAGCGGAGTACAATGAGCAGTTCTTC. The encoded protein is CASCQEQGLAEYNEQFF.

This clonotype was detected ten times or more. The CDR3 region is CASSLSKTGVRNEQFF. The CDR3 coding sequence is TGTGCCAGCAGCTTATCAAAGACAGGGGTTCGGAATGAGCAGTTCTTC. V gene TRBV7-2 combines with J gene TRBJ2-1, with 8 bases aligning to TRBD1. With 2 bases clipped from V and 7 bases from J, the junction kept 10 bases outside the gene matches. The CDR3 spans 16 residues. CDR1 and CDR2 from the germline V gene are SGHTA and FQGNSA.